A single sample is the source of the 14 T cell receptor beta chains below, sequenced in a study of vaccination effects on CD4 cells after COVID-19. Within the ViraFEST assay, antigen-specific CD4+ T cells underwent expansion with viral peptide pools prior to sequencing. Isolation of CD4+ T cells took place after 10 days of culture. Either the BNT162b2 or mRNA-1273 vaccine was given to participants in two doses. Profiling relied on immunoSEQ multiplex PCR, and the TCRdb table lists in-frame clones only, not all of them. This sample has roughly 27,000 clones, with roughly 74% found just once. Their cognate antigens are unknown. The sample was CD4+ T cells from PBMCs cultured with HCoV-NL63 spike peptides, taken after COVID-19 vaccination. The receptors were gathered from a human donor who received a COVID-19 vaccine.

The chain is built from TRBV6-5 and TRBJ2-1; 7 bases match TRBD1. V gave up 6 bases and J gave up 4 bases; unmatched junction bases: 9. The CDR3 covers 15 residues. Germline CDR1 and CDR2: MNHEY and SVGAGI. The CDR3 loop is CASRTSGTEYNEQFF. The CDR3 DNA follows: TGTGCCAGCAGAACTTCAGGGACAGAGTACAATGAGCAGTTCTTC.

J is TRBJ2-1 and V is TRBV7-2; no firm D call. The V gene lost 0 bases and the J gene lost 8 bases, with 8 bases spanning the gap. Germline lookup yields CDR1 SGHTA and CDR2 FQGNSA. This CDR3 spans 13 amino acids. The CDR3 is CASSLALADEQFF. CDR3 DNA: TGTGCCAGCAGCTTAGCTTTGGCCGATGAGCAGTTCTTC.

This clone was found a few times. This chain joins TRBV6-2 or TRBV6-3 and TRBJ2-2; D may be TRBD2 (6 bases). Looked up from germline, CDR1 is MNHEY and CDR2 is SVGEGT. The V end was cut by 4 bases, the J end by 6 bases, with 12 bases between. This CDR3 comprises 14 residues. CDR3 residues: CASSSPLASGELFF. CDR3 bases: TGTGCCAGCAGTTCGCCCCTAGCGTCCGGGGAGCTGTTTTTT.

This clone was counted a single time. V and J are TRBV19 and TRBJ2-3; TRBD2 is a possible D gene (6 bases). V was pared by 6 bases and J by 7 bases, with 14 bases between. Germline CDR1 and CDR2: LNHDA and SQIVND (reference sequence). The CDR3 totals 13 residues. The CDR3: CASRETSLHTQYF. The CDR3 nucleotides read TGTGCCAGTAGAGAGACTAGTTTACATACGCAGTATTTT.

The V gene is TRBV5-1, the J gene TRBJ2-1, with D unresolved. This CDR3 region has 17 residues. The germline V gene has CDR1 SGHRS and CDR2 YFSETQ. Between the trimmed V and J ends, which lost 0 bases and 0 bases, there was a span of 13 bases. The CDR3 nucleotides are TGCGCCAGCAGCTTGGCCGAAGTTTGGAGCTCCTACAATGAGCAGTTCTTC. Translated, it gives CASSLAEVWSSYNEQFF.

This chain uses TRBV12-3 or TRBV12-4 with TRBJ1-1, with D unclear. Trimming cost V 0 bases and J 12 bases, with 14 bases left between them. CDR3 length: 13 amino acids. This CDR3 is CASSLAIMGLPFF. The CDR3 nucleotides read TGTGCCAGCAGTTTAGCCATCATGGGTCTACCTTTCTTT.

The gene calls are TRBV5-6 and TRBJ1-1; 7 nucleotides match TRBD1. J lost 9 bases, V lost 0 bases, and 5 bases had no gene match. Looked up from germline, CDR1 is SGHDT and CDR2 is YYEEEE. This CDR3 comprises 13 residues. For the CDR3, the DNA is TGTGCCAGCAGCTTGGCCGGGACAGTAAAAGCTTTCTTT. Protein: CASSLAGTVKAFF.

This chain connects TRBV6-1 to TRBJ1-2, with D hard to call. This CDR3 has 17 residues. Deletions cut 6 bases from V and 1 base from J, with 21 bases between. The germline CDR1 and CDR2 sequences are MNHNS and SASEGT. For the CDR3, the DNA is TGTGCCAGCAGCGAATTTTCAAAGGGCCCGCTTAACTATGGCTACACCTTC. It encodes CASSEFSKGPLNYGYTF.

This clone was counted only a few times. This chain links TRBV4-2 with TRBJ1-4; 8 nucleotides match TRBD1. Per germline, CDR1 LGHNA and CDR2 YNFKEQ. The length of the CDR3 is 17 residues. V dropped 2 bases and J dropped 2; count of bases not matched to a gene: 7. CDR3 sequence: CASSQTQGVTTNEKLFF. CDR3 nucleotide sequence: TGTGCCAGCAGCCAAACACAGGGGGTTACGACTAATGAAAAACTGTTTTTT.

The chain uses TRBV7-9 and TRBJ1-1, with a tentative D call TRBD1 (5 bases). CDR1 is SEHNR and CDR2 is FQNEAQ in the germline V gene (reference sequence). The CDR3 loop spans 15 amino acids. With 5 bases removed from V and 1 base from J, the gap between germline ends came to 14 bases. CDR3 nucleotide sequence: TGTGCCAGCAGCCTGTCGGGACGGACGAACACTGAAGCTTTCTTT. This encodes CASSLSGRTNTEAFF.

CDR3 protein: CASRSSGVGELFF. The CDR3 DNA is TGTGCCAGCAGGTCTTCGGGGGTAGGGGAGCTGTTTTTT. The chain combines TRBV7-2 with TRBJ2-2, with a tentative D call TRBD2 (6 bases). V was cut by 6 bases and J by 8 bases, with 13 bases left in between. CDR1 and CDR2 (germline): SGHTA, FQGNSA. This CDR3 is 13 amino acids long.

The chain carries TRBV18 and TRBJ2-7; no clear D. V lost 5 bases to trimming and J lost 0 bases, with 5 bases between them. The CDR3 loop spans 12 amino acids. Germline V gene data show CDR1 as KGHSH and CDR2 as LQKENI. The CDR3 region has the DNA TGTGCCAGCTCAGCCCCCTCCTACGAGCAGTACTTC. Protein product: CASSAPSYEQYF.

The rearrangement links TRBV5-1 to TRBJ2-2; 7 positions match TRBD1. Germline loops: CDR1 SGHRS, CDR2 YFSETQ. The CDR3 runs 16 residues. J gave up 3 bases and V 0 bases, and 5 bases lay outside the gene matches. CDR3 protein: CASSLDRGVDTGELFF. DNA for the CDR3: TGCGCCAGCAGCTTGGACAGGGGAGTGGACACCGGGGAGCTGTTTTTT. The complete variable domain, with remaining parts taken from reference TRBV5-1 and TRBJ2-2, reads KAGVTQTPRYLIKTRGQQVTLSCSPISGHRSVSWYQQTPGQGLQFLFEYFSETQRNKGNFPGRFSGRQFSNSRSEMNVSTLELGDSALYLCASSLDRGVDTGELFFGEGSRLTVL.

This rearrangement joins TRBV6-1 to TRBJ2-3; D may be TRBD1 or TRBD2 (6 bases each). This CDR3 region has 16 residues. V dropped 1 base and J dropped 3 bases, with 14 bases sitting between them. The germline V gene encodes CDR1 MNHNS and CDR2 SASEGT. The DNA of the CDR3 is TGTGCCAGCAGTGAAGGGGGGGCGGTTTGGACAGATACGCAGTATTTT. The encoded protein is CASSEGGAVWTDTQYF.